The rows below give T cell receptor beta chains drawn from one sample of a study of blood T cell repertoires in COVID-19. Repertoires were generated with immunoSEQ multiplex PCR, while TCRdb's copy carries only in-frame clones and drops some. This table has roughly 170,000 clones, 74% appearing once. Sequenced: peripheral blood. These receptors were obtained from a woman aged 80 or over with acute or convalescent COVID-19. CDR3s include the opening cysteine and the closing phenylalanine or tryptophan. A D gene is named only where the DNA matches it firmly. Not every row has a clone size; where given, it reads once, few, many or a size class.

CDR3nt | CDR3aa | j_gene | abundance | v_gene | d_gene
TGTGCCAGTAGTATTGGTTTCGGGACACAAAGGGGCAGTGGTGGCTACACCTTC | CASSIGFGTQRGSGGYTF | TRBJ1-2 | - | TRBV19 | -
TGTGCCAGCCACGGACAAATTATTCTCTACGAGCAGTACTTC | CASHGQIILYEQYF | TRBJ2-7 | - | TRBV6-5 | -
TGTGCCAGCAGTACACGCATGACACAGATAGATACGCAGTATTTT | CASSTRMTQIDTQYF | TRBJ2-3 | - | TRBV2 | -
TGTGCCAGTCGTCGGACGGCAGGGGGCGCGGACTATGGCTACACCTTC | CASRRTAGGADYGYTF | TRBJ1-2 | - | TRBV19 | TRBD1
TGTGCCAGTAGTATAGATCGGGACAGGGACGAGCAGTACTTC | CASSIDRDRDEQYF | TRBJ2-7 | - | TRBV19 | TRBD1
TGTGCCAGCAGAAGACAGGGCACCTACAATGAGCAGTTCTTC | CASRRQGTYNEQFF | TRBJ2-1 | - | TRBV28 | TRBD1
TGCGCCAGCAGCGAGGCAGGGGTTAACTATGGCTACACCTTC | CASSEAGVNYGYTF | TRBJ1-2 | - | TRBV4-3 | -
TGTGCCAGCAGTTCCTACTTGGGGGGATACAATTCACCCCTCCACTTT | CASSSYLGGYNSPLHF | TRBJ1-6 | - | TRBV28 | -
TGCAGCGCAACTGGTTATAGGAACACTGAAGCTTTCTTT | CSATGYRNTEAFF | TRBJ1-1 | - | TRBV29-1 | -
TGTGCCAGCAGTTTAGGGGAGCAGCCCCAGCATTTT | CASSLGEQPQHF | TRBJ1-5 | - | TRBV12-3/TRBV12-4 | -
TGTGCCAGCAGTCAGGGGGCAGGGAACTATGGCTACACCTTC | CASSQGAGNYGYTF | TRBJ1-2 | few | TRBV28 | TRBD1
TGTGCCAGCTCACCACTCCCGATGCTAGCGGCTAACACTGAAGCTTTCTTT | CASSPLPMLAANTEAFF | TRBJ1-1 | - | TRBV18 | -
TGCGCCAGCAGCTTGGACGGGACAGGGGGTAATTCACCCCTCCACTTT | CASSLDGTGGNSPLHF | TRBJ1-6 | once | TRBV5-1 | TRBD1
TGTGCCAGCAGTATCCCAAGGGGTATTGAGACCCAGTACTTC | CASSIPRGIETQYF | TRBJ2-5 | - | TRBV28 | -
TGTGCCAGCACCGCAGGGAGGTTCGAGCAGTACTTC | CASTAGRFEQYF | TRBJ2-7 | - | TRBV6-5 | -
TGTGCCATCAGCCCGCTGGGCGGAGGGAGCTCCTACAATGAGCAGTTCTTC | CAISPLGGGSSYNEQFF | TRBJ2-1 | few | TRBV10-3 | -
TGCAGTGCTAGTGAAGGGGCCAATCAGCCCCAGCATTTT | CSASEGANQPQHF | TRBJ1-5 | - | TRBV20-1 | -
TGTGCCAGCAGCCCTTGGGAGGGGAACGAGCAGTACTTC | CASSPWEGNEQYF | TRBJ2-7 | - | TRBV7-2 | TRBD2
TGTGCCAGCAGGTCGACAGGGGGCAATCAGCCCCAGCATTTT | CASRSTGGNQPQHF | TRBJ1-5 | - | TRBV6-5 | TRBD1
TGTGCCAGCAGCTTAGCTAGCGGAGCTAGGGCAGATACGCAGTATTTT | CASSLASGARADTQYF | TRBJ2-3 | - | TRBV7-8 | -
TGTGCCAGCAGGCTGTTGCCCGGGACAGGGGCCTTGAACACTGAAGCTTTCTTT | CASRLLPGTGALNTEAFF | TRBJ1-1 | few | TRBV5-4 | TRBD1
TGTGCCAGCAGCTCCTCACTACACGCGATTTCCTACAATGAGCAGTTCTTC | CASSSSLHAISYNEQFF | TRBJ2-1 | once | TRBV7-2 | -
TGTGCCAGCAGCGCGCCGGGACAGTCTTACGAGCAGTACTTC | CASSAPGQSYEQYF | TRBJ2-7 | few | TRBV5-4 | TRBD1
TGTGCCAGCAGCTCGGCTAGCGGGAGCAGAGATACGCAGTATTTT | CASSSASGSRDTQYF | TRBJ2-3 | - | TRBV7-3 | TRBD2
TGTGCCAGCAGCGCAGGGGGCGCAAACTATGGCTACACCTTC | CASSAGGANYGYTF | TRBJ1-2 | - | TRBV7-2 | TRBD1
TGTGCCAGCAGTTTAGGAGGCACAGATACGCAGTATTTT | CASSLGGTDTQYF | TRBJ2-3 | - | TRBV28 | -
TGTGCCAGCGTTGAACTAGCGGGTTTTAGTGAGCAGTTCTTC | CASVELAGFSEQFF | TRBJ2-1 | - | TRBV27 | TRBD2
TGTGCCAGCAGCCCCAGGGGTCAGCCCCAGCATTTT | CASSPRGQPQHF | TRBJ1-5 | - | TRBV27 | -
TGTGCCAGCAGTGAAGCCCTCCCCACAGGGGCGCAGGGGCAGTATTTT | CASSEALPTGAQGQYF | TRBJ2-3 | - | TRBV2 | TRBD1
TGTGCCAGCAGCTCGCCATGGGGAAAGTCCGCGGGGAATGATTACGGCCATTATGGCTACACCTTC | CASSSPWGKSAGNDYGHYGYTF | TRBJ1-2 | - | TRBV12-1 | -
TGTGCCAGCAGTTCTACGCCGGGACTAGGCACAGATACGCAGTATTTT | CASSSTPGLGTDTQYF | TRBJ2-3 | few | TRBV28 | TRBD2
TGTGCCAGCAGTGCTCAGGGGGCCAATCAGCCCCAGCATTTT | CASSAQGANQPQHF | TRBJ1-5 | - | TRBV2 | TRBD1
TGTGCCAGCAGTTACTCTCAAAACTCCTACAATGAGCAGTTCTTC | CASSYSQNSYNEQFF | TRBJ2-1 | - | TRBV6-2/TRBV6-3 | -
TGCGCCAGCAAGGGGGTTGAGGGCCGCGTCCGGGGAGCTGTTTTT | CASKGVEGRVRGAVF | TRBJ2-2 | - | TRBV5-1 | -
TGTGCCAGCAGTCAGGACAGGGGGCACCAGTACTTC | CASSQDRGHQYF | TRBJ2-7 | - | TRBV6-2/TRBV6-3 | TRBD1
TGTGCCAGTAGTACATTAGCGGGATCATACGAGCAGTACTTC | CASSTLAGSYEQYF | TRBJ2-7 | - | TRBV19 | TRBD2